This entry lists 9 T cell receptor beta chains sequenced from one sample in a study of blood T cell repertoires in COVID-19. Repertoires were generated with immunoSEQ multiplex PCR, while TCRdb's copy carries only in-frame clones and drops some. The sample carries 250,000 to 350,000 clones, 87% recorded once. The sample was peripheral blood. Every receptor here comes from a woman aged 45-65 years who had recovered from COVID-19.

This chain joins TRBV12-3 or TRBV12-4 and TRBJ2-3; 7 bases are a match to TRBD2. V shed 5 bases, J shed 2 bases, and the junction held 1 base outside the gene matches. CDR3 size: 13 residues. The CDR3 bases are TGTGCCAGCAGTCGGGACTACACAGATACGCAGTATTTT. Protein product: CASSRDYTDTQYF.

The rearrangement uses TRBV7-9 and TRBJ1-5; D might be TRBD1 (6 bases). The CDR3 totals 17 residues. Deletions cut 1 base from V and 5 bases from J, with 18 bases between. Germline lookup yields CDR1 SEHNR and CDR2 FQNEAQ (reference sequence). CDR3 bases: TGTGCCAGCAGCTTAGGGGGCAGGGGATTGTCGGATCAGCCCCAGCATTTT. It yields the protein CASSLGGRGLSDQPQHF.

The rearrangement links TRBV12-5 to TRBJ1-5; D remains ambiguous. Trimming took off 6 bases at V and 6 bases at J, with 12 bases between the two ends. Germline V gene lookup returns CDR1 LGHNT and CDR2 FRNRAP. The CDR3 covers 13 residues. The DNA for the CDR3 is TGTGCTAGTGGCCTTAACTTCGGTCAGCCCCAGCATTTT. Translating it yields CASGLNFGQPQHF.

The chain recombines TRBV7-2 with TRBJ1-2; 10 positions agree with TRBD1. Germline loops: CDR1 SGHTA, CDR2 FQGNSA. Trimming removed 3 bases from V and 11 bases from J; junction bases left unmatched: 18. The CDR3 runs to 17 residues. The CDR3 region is CASSFVNYGGTGVVYTF. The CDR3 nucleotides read TGTGCCAGCAGCTTCGTAAACTATGGGGGGACAGGGGTGGTGTACACCTTC.

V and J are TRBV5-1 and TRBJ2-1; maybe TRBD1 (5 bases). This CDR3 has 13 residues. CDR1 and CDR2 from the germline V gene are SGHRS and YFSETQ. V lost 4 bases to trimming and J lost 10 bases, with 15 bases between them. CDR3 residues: CASSANRGREQFF. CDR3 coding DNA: TGCGCCAGCAGCGCAAATAGGGGTAGAGAGCAGTTCTTC.

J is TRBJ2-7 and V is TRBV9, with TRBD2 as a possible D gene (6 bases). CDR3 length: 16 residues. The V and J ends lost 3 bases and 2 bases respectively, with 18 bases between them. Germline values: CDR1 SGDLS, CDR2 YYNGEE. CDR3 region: CASSGRGWEDTYEQYF. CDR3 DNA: TGTGCCAGCAGCGGCCGGGGGTGGGAGGACACCTACGAGCAGTACTTC.

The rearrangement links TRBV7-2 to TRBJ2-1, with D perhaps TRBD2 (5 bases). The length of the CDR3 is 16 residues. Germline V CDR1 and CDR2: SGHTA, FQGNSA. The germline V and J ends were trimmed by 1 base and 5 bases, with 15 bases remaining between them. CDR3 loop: CASSLGGWSGNNEQFF. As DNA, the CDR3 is TGTGCCAGCAGCTTAGGTGGTTGGTCGGGGAACAATGAGCAGTTCTTC.

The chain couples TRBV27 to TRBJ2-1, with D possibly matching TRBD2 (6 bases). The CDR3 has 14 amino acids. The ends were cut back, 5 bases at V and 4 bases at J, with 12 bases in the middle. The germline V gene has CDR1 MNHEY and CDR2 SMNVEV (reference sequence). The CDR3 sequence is CASSPLARYNEQFF. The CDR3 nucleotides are TGTGCCAGCAGTCCGCTAGCGCGTTACAATGAGCAGTTCTTC.

For the CDR3, the DNA is TGTGCCAGTAGACCCCTCGGACTAGCGGGAGGCCTTTCTAGCACAGATACGCAGTATTTT. Its translation is CASRPLGLAGGLSSTDTQYF. The J gene is TRBJ2-3, the V gene TRBV19, with 14 positions matching TRBD2. V lost 6 bases, J lost 0 bases, and 14 bases stayed unmatched. The CDR3 is 20 residues long. Germline CDR1 is LNHDA and CDR2 is SQIVND (reference sequence).